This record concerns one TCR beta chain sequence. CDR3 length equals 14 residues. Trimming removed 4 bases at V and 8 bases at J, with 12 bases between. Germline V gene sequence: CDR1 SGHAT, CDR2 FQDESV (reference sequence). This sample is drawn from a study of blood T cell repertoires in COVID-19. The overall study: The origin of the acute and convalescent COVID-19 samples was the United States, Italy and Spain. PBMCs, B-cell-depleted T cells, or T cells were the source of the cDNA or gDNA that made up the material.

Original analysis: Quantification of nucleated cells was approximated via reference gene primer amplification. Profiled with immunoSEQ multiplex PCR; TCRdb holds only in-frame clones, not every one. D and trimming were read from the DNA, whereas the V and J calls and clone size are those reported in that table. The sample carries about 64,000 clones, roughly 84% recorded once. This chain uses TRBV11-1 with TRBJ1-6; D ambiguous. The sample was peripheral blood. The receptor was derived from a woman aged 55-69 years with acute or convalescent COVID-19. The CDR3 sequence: CASSSQSGHSPLHF. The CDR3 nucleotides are TGTGCCAGCAGCTCACAAAGTGGGCATTCACCCCTCCACTTT.